The rows below give T cell receptor beta chains drawn from one sample of a study of Ad26.COV2.S vaccination and SARS-CoV-2 variants. TCRdb's copy holds only in-frame clones and misses some; the assay was immunoSEQ multiplex PCR. Among roughly 320,000 clones listed, just under 85% were seen once. The sample was peripheral blood, taken in a trial of Ad26.COV2.S vaccine versus placebo. The receptors here all came from a person aged 18-65 years who received the Ad26.COV2.S COVID-19 vaccine or a placebo. Both conserved end residues are part of each CDR3. The D gene is left open where the match is weak.

D: .
J: TRBJ1-3
V: TRBV7-8
CDR3: CASSPMGARGNTIYF

D: .
J: TRBJ2-6
V: TRBV5-1
CDR3: CASSQGGAGANVLTF

D: .
J: TRBJ1-6
V: TRBV11-3
CDR3: CASSLDQRETLHF

D: .
J: TRBJ1-4
V: TRBV28
CDR3: CARPNNLQGPNEKLFF

D: .
J: TRBJ2-3
V: TRBV7-9
CDR3: CASSLYGPGGMTDTQYF

D: .
J: TRBJ2-7
V: TRBV28
CDR3: CASFWAGPIYEQYF

D: TRBD2
J: TRBJ2-3
V: TRBV28
CDR3: CASSLISGGGTDTQYF

D: .
J: TRBJ2-4
V: TRBV4-1
CDR3: CASSQESLGVDIQYF

D: .
J: TRBJ1-1
V: TRBV6-5
CDR3: CASSFDLALYTEAFF

D: TRBD1
J: TRBJ2-7
V: TRBV7-2
CDR3: CASSLRGRYEQYF

D: .
J: TRBJ1-2
V: TRBV18
CDR3: CASSPFLHAPKTAKDGYTF

D: .
J: TRBJ1-6
V: TRBV5-6
CDR3: CASSLDKASPLHF

D: TRBD1
J: TRBJ1-3
V: TRBV7-2
CDR3: CASSLIRGTATGNTIYF

D: .
J: TRBJ2-5
V: TRBV28
CDR3: CASRDGRGTQYF

D: .
J: TRBJ2-7
V: TRBV12-3/TRBV12-4
CDR3: CASSLESPYEQYF

D: TRBD1
J: TRBJ1-2
V: TRBV7-9
CDR3: CASSLAGTGRGGKGYTF

D: TRBD1
J: TRBJ2-5
V: TRBV6-6
CDR3: CASSSGPGGAQYF

D: TRBD1
J: TRBJ1-2
V: TRBV6-5
CDR3: CASSYWGGQGANGYTF

D: TRBD2
J: TRBJ2-5
V: TRBV5-1
CDR3: CASSLLPAGGEETQYF

D: TRBD1
J: TRBJ2-2
V: TRBV5-1
CDR3: CASSTGGTGVGYTGELFF

D: .
J: TRBJ1-2
V: TRBV6-2/TRBV6-3
CDR3: CASSYAKLPGYTF

D: .
J: TRBJ1-1
V: TRBV12-3/TRBV12-4
CDR3: CASSLMGNTEAFF